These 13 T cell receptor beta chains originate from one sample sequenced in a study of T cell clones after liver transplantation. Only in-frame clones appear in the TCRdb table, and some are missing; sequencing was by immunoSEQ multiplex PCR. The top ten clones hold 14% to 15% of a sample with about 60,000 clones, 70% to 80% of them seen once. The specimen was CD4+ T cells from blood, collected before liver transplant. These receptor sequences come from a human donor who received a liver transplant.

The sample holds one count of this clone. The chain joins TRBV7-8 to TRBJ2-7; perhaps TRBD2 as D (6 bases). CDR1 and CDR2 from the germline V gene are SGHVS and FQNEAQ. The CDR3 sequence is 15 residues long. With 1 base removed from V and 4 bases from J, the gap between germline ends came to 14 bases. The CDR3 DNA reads TGTGCCAGCAGCTTAGTTCAGGGACTCTCTTACGAGCAGTACTTC. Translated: CASSLVQGLSYEQYF.

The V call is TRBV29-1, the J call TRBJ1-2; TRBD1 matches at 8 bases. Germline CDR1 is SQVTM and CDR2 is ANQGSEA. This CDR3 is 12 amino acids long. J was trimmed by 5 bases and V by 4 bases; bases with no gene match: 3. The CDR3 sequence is CSVGQGAYGYTF. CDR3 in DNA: TGCAGCGTTGGGCAGGGGGCTTATGGCTACACCTTC.

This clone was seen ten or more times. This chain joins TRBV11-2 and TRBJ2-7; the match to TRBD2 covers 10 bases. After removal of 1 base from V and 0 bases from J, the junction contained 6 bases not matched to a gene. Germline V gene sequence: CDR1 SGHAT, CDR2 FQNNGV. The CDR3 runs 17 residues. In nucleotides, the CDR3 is TGTGCCAGCAGCTTAGTAGGTCTAGCGGGGGCCTCCTACGAGCAGTACTTC. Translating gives CASSLVGLAGASYEQYF.

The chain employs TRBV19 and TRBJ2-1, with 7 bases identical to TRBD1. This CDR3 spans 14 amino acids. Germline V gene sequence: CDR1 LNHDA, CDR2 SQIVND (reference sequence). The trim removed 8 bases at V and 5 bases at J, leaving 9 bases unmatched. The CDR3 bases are TGTGCCAGTTCTACCTACAGGGGAAACAATGAGCAGTTCTTC. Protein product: CASSTYRGNNEQFF.

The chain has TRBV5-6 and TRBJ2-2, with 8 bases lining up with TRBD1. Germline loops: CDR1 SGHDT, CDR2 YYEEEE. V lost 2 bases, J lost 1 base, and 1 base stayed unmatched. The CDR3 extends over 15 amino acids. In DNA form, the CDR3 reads TGTGCCAGCAGCTTCGGGACAGGGAACACCGGGGAGCTGTTTTTT. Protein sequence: CASSFGTGNTGELFF.

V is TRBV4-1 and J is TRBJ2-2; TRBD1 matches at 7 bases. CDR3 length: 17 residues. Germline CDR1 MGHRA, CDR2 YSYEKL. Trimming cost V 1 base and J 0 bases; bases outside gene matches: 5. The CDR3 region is CASSQGGTATNTGELFF. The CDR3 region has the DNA TGCGCCAGCAGCCAAGGGGGGACAGCGACGAACACCGGGGAGCTGTTTTTT.

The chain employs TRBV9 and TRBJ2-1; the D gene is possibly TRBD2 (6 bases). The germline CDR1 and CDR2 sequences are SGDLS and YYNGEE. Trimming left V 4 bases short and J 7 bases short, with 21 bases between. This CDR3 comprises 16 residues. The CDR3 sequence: CASSPTGLLTANEQFF. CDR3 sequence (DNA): TGTGCCAGCAGCCCAACGGGACTCCTCACTGCGAATGAGCAGTTCTTC.

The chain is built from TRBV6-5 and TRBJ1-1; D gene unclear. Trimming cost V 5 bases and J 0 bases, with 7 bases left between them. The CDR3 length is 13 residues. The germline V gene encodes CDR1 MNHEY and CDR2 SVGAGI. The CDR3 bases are TGTGCCAGCAGTGGTCAGGTGAACACTGAAGCTTTCTTT. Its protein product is CASSGQVNTEAFF.

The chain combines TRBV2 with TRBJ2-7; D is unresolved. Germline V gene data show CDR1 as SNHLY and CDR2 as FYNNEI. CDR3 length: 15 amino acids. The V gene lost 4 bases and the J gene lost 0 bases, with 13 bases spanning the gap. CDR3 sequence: CASSVTPLYSYEQYF. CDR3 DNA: TGTGCCAGCAGTGTAACTCCTTTATACTCCTACGAGCAGTACTTC.

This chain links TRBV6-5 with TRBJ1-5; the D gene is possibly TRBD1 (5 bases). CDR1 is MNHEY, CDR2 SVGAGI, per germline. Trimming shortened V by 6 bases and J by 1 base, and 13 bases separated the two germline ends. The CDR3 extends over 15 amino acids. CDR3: CASSQRRGSNQPQHF. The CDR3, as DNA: TGTGCCAGCAGCCAAAGGCGGGGCAGCAATCAGCCCCAGCATTTT.

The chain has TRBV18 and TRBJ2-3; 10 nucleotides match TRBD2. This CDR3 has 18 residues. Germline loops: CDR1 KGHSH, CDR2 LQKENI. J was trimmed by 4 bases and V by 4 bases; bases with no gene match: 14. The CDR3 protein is CASSRASSGLASPDTQYF. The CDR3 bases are TGTGCCAGCTCACGGGCATCTTCGGGACTAGCGAGCCCAGATACGCAGTATTTT. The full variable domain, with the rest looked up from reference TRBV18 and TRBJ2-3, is NAGVMQNPRHLVRRRGQEARLRCSPMKGHSHVYWYRQLPEEGLKFMVYLQKENIIDESGMPKERFSAEFPKEGPSILRIQQVVRGDSAAYFCASSRASSGLASPDTQYFGPGTRLTVL.

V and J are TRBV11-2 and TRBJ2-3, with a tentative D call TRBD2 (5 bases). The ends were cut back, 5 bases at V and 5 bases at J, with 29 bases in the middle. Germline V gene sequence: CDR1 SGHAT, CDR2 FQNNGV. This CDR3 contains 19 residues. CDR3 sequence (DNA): TGTGCCAGCAGCCCGTATACACCTAGGTGGACTGGAGGCCGAGATACGCAGTATTTT. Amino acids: CASSPYTPRWTGGRDTQYF.

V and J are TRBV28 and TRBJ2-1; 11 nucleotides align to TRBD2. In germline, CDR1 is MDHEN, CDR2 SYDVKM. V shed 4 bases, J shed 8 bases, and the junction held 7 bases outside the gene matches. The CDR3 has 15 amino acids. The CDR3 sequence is CASSSASGGFHEQFF. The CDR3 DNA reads TGTGCCAGCAGTTCCGCTAGCGGGGGGTTCCATGAGCAGTTCTTC.